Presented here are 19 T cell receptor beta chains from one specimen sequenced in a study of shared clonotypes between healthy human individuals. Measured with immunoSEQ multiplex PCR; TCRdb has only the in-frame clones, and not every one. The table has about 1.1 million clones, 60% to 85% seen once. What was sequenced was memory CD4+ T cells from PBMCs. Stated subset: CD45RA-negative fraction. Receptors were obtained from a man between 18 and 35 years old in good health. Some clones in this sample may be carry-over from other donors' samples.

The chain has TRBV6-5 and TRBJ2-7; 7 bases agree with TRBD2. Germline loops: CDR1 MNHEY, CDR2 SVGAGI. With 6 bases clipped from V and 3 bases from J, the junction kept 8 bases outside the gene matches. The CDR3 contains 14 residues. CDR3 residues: CASRPRDYLYEQYF. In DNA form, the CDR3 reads TGTGCCAGCAGACCCCGGGACTACCTCTACGAGCAGTACTTC.

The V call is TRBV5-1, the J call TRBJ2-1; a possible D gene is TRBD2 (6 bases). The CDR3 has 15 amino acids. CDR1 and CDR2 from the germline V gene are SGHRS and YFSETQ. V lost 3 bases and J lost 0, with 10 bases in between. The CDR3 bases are TGCGCCAGCAGCTACGACGGGAGCTCCTACAATGAGCAGTTCTTC. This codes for CASSYDGSSYNEQFF.

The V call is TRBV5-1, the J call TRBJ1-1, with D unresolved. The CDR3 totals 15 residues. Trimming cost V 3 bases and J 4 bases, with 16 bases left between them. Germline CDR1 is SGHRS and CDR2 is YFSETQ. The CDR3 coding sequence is TGCGCCAGCAGCTCAGAGCAGCACTCGGGCACTGAAGCTTTCTTT. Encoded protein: CASSSEQHSGTEAFF.

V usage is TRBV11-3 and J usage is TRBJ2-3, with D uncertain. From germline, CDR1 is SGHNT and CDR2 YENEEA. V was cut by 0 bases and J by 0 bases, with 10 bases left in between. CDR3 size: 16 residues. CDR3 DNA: TGTGCCAGCAGCTTAGAGGGAAGAGGAAGCACAGATACGCAGTATTTT. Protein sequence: CASSLEGRGSTDTQYF.

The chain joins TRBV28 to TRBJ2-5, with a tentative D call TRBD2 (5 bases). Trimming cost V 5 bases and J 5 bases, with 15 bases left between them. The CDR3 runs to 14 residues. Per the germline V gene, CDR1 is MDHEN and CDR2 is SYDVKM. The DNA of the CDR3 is TGTGCCAGCAGTGGCCTCGAGGGTTGGGAGACCCAGTACTTC. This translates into CASSGLEGWETQYF.

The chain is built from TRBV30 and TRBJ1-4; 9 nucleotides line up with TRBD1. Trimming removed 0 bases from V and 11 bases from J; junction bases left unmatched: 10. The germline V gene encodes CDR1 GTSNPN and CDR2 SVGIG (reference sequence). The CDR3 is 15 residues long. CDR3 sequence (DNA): TGTGCCTGGAGTGTAACCGGGACAGGGTCGGGTAAACTGTTTTTT. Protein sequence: CAWSVTGTGSGKLFF.

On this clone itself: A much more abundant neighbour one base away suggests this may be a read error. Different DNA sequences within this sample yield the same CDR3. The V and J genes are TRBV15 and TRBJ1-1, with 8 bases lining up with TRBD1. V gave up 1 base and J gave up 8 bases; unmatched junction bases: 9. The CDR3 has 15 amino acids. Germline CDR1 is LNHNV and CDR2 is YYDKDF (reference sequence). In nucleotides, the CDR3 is TGTGCCACCAGCAGAGGGACAGGGTATTTCACCGAAGCTTTCTTT. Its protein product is CATSRGTGYFTEAFF.

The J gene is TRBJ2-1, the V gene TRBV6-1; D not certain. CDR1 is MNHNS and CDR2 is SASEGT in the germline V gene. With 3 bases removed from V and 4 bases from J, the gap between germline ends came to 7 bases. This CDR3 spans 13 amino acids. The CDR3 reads CASSEDQYNEQFF. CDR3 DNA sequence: TGTGCCAGCAGTGAGGACCAATACAATGAGCAGTTCTTC.

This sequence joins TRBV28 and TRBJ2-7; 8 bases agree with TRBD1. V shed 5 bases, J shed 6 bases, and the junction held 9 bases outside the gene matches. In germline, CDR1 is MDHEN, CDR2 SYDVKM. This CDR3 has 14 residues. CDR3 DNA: TGTGCCAGCAGTAATCAATACACAGGGGGCGAGCAGTACTTC. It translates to CASSNQYTGGEQYF. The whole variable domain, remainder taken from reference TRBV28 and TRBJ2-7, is DVKVTQSSRYLVKRTGEKVFLECVQDMDHENMFWYRQDPGLGLRLIYFSYDVKMKEKGDIPEGYSVSREKKERFSLILESASTNQTSMYLCASSNQYTGGEQYFGPGTRLTVT.

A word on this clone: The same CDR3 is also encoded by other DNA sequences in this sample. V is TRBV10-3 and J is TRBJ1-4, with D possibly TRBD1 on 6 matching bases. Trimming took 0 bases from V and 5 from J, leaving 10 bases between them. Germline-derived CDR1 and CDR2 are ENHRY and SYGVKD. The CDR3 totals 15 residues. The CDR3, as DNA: TGTGCCATCAGTGAGTCTAGGGGGAACAATGAAAAACTGTTTTTT. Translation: CAISESRGNNEKLFF.

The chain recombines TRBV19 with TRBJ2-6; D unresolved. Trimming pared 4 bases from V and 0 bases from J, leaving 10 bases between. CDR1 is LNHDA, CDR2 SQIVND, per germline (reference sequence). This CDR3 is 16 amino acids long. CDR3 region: CASSSLPSSGANVLTF. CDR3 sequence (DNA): TGTGCCAGTAGTAGTCTACCTAGCTCTGGGGCCAACGTCCTGACTTTC.

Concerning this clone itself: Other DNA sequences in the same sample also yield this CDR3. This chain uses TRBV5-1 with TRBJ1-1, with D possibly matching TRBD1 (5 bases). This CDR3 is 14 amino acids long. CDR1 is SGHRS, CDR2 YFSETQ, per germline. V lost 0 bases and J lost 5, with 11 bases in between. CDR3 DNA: TGCGCCAGCAGCTTGGGAGACGGGGCGACTGAAGCTTTCTTT. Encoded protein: CASSLGDGATEAFF.

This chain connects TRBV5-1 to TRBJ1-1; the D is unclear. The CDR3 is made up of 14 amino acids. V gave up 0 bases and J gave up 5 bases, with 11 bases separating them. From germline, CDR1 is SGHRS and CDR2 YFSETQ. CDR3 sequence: CASSLEAGVTEAFF. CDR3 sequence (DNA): TGCGCCAGCAGCTTGGAGGCCGGGGTGACTGAAGCTTTCTTT.

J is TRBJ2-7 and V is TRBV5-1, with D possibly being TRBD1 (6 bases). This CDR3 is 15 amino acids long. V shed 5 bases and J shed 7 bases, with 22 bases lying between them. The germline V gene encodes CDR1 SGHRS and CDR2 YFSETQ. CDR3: CASSGPQGSFGEQYF. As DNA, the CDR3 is TGCGCCAGCAGTGGGCCCCAGGGGAGTTTCGGAGAGCAGTACTTC.

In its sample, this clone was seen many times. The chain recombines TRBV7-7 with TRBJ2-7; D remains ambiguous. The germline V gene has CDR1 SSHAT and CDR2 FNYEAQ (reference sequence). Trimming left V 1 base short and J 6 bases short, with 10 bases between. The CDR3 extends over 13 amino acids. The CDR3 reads CASSLVEWGEQYF. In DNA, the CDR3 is TGTGCCAGCAGCTTAGTCGAATGGGGCGAGCAGTACTTC.

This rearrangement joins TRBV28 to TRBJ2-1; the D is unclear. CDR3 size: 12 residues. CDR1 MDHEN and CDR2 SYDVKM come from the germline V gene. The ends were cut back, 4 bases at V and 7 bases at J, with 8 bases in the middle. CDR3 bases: TGTGCCAGCAGTTCCCGTCGGAATGAGCAGTTCTTC. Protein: CASSSRRNEQFF.

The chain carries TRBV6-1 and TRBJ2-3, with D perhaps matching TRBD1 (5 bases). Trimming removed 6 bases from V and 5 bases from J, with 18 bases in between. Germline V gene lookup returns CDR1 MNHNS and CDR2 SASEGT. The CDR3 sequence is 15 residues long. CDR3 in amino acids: CASRARTNGGDTQYF. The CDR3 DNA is TGTGCCAGCAGAGCCCGGACAAATGGCGGAGATACGCAGTATTTT.

The CDR3 region is CASSLGRAGDTQYF. The DNA for the CDR3 is TGTGCCAGCAGCTTGGGGAGGGCAGGAGATACGCAGTATTTT. This sequence joins TRBV7-9 and TRBJ2-3; 7 positions agree with TRBD2. Germline-derived CDR1 and CDR2 are SEHNR and FQNEAQ (reference sequence). The V and J ends lost 3 bases and 5 bases, in that order; junction bases with no gene match: 5. The CDR3 consists of 14 residues.

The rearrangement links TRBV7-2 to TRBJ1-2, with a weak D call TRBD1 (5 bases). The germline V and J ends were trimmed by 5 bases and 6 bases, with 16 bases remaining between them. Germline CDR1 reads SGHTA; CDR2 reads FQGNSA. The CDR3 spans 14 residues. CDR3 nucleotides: TGTGCCAGCAGCACCTATCGACAGTTCGATGGCTACACCTTC. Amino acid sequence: CASSTYRQFDGYTF.